Reported below is one TCR beta chain. The sample originates from a study of blood T cell repertoires in COVID-19. Profiling relied on immunoSEQ multiplex PCR, and the TCRdb table lists in-frame clones only, not all of them. The sample holds under 80,000 clones, around 85% seen once. V dropped 6 bases and J dropped 4 bases, with 18 bases sitting between them. CDR3 length: 15 amino acids. Germline CDR1 and CDR2: LNHDA and SQIVND (reference sequence). The chain employs TRBV19 and TRBJ1-2; D is uncertain. This clonotype originated in a human donor in a cohort sampled during active COVID-19. The sequenced material came from peripheral blood. The CDR3 DNA reads as TGTGCCAGTAGCCGTCAGAACCCCGCCGCCTATGGCTACACCTTC. This translates into CASSRQNPAAYGYTF.